This TCR beta chain was recovered during a study of T cells after posttransplantation cyclophosphamide. Whole-study results and caveats: Later blood repertoires were often dominated by clones from the donor CD8+ memory compartment. Skin or GI-infiltrating T cells shared few TRB sequences with blood. Recipient CMV seropositivity and CMV reactivation strongly tracked TRB clonality.

Busulfan-fludarabine conditioning, marrow transplant, and cyclophosphamide on days +3 and +4 were administered. From germline, CDR1 is MNHEY and CDR2 SVGAGI. The ends were cut back, 2 bases at V and 4 bases at J, with 6 bases in the middle. The CDR3 runs to 13 residues. Comments on this clone: Its antigen is currently unknown.

This table comes from immunoSEQ multiplex PCR, and its TCRdb copy is limited to in-frame clones, with some not included. The sample yields under 20,000 clones, without any singletons. Sequencing used PBMCs, obtained after allogeneic stem cell transplant with posttransplant cyclophosphamide. The sequence derives from a female patient aged 25-39 years who received an allogeneic stem cell transplant from a related donor, was CMV-positive, and had no GVHD. Some T cells may be supplied by the graft donor. V gene TRBV6-5 combines with J gene TRBJ1-5; D is perhaps TRBD1 (5 bases). The CDR3: CASSYRGNQPQHF. CDR3 nucleotides: TGTGCCAGCAGTTACCGGGGGAATCAGCCCCAGCATTTT.